The clone carrying this T cell receptor beta chain was seen repeatedly, ten times or more. What it binds is unknown. Sequenced patients had shown CD8+CD57+ cell expansion by flow cytometry. Blood was sampled before the patients had received any therapy. Investigators profiled TCR beta VDJ and CDR3 from genomic DNA template. TCRdb fed the reads into MiXCR, producing one record per CDR3 protein. The data contain under 200,000 distinct CDR3 sequences, more than 40% of them singletons. This entry is derived from a study of CD8+CD57+ T cells in acquired aplastic anemia. Study-level information: On average, sorted CD4+ and CD8+ cells gave approximately 3 ug of DNA.

The CDR3 has 16 amino acids. V dropped 6 bases and J dropped 5 bases, with 22 bases sitting between them. The study's findings and limits: Patients and controls shared under 30 CD8+ CDR3 sequences, highly expressed in patients. The study found no significant CD8+ Simpson's diversity difference between patients and controls.

This receptor was obtained from a human donor with aplastic anemia. V gene TRBV12-3 or TRBV12-4 combines with J gene TRBJ2-5; TRBD1 might be the D (8 bases). The sequenced sample consisted of sorted CD4+, CD8+, or CD8+CD57+ T cells (not recorded which) from PBMCs. The DNA of the CDR3 is TGTGCCAGCAGCTGGACAGGGCGAGGGAGGGGGGAGACCCAGTACTTC. It translates to CASSWTGRGRGETQYF.